This T cell receptor beta chain was obtained from a study of response to subunit inactivated influenza vaccine. From germline, CDR1 is SQVTM and CDR2 ANQGSEA. This CDR3 spans 14 amino acids. Trimming took 5 bases from V and 0 from J; bases not matched to a gene: 6. This clonotype was detected many times. TCRdb processed the RT-PCR reads anew with MiXCR; each CDR3 protein has one entry. This sample has 300,000 to 350,000 distinct CDR3 sequences, with 20% to 25% found just once. Sample: PBMCs from blood, taken around 22 months after vaccination. This sequence was found in a man in his fifties or sixties who received an inactivated influenza vaccine. The chain employs TRBV29-1 and TRBJ1-1, with TRBD1 matching 7 bases. CDR3 region: CSVQTGTVNTEAFF. CDR3 sequence (DNA): TGCAGCGTTCAAACCGGGACAGTGAACACTGAAGCTTTCTTT. The variable domain in full, completed from reference TRBV29-1 and TRBJ1-1, reads SAVISQKPSRDICQRGTSLTIQCQVDSQVTMMFWYRQQPGQSLTLIATANQGSEATYESGFVIDKFPISRPNLTFSTLTVSNMSPEDSSIYLCSVQTGTVNTEAFFGQGTRLTVV.